The 27 T cell receptor beta chains presented below share a single source sample, sequenced in a study. Tregs were sorted as CD4+CD25+CD127-/low cells. TCRdb processed the 5' RACE reads anew with MiXCR; each CDR3 protein has one entry. The table shows roughly 45,000 distinct CDR3 sequences, with 22% occurring only once. Sequences were obtained from Tregs sorted from blood. These receptor sequences come from a female donor with breast cancer.

This clonotype was counted many times. The chain uses TRBV4-3 and TRBJ2-7; D gene uncertain. The CDR3 has 14 residues. Germline CDR1 LGHNA, CDR2 YSLEER. Deletions cut 2 bases from V and 2 bases from J, with 10 bases between. The CDR3 here is CASSQQVVTYEQYF. CDR3 DNA: TGCGCCAGCAGCCAACAGGTAGTCACCTACGAGCAGTACTTC.

J is TRBJ2-5 and V is TRBV20-1, with D unresolved. Per germline, CDR1 DFQATT and CDR2 SNEGSKA (reference sequence). Trimming took 0 bases from V and 1 from J, leaving 15 bases between them. There are 16 residues in the CDR3. DNA for the CDR3: TGCAGTGCTAGAGATTTCCCTCTGGCTGGCCAAGAGACCCAGTACTTC. Protein product: CSARDFPLAGQETQYF.

This clonotype has a handful of counts. The CDR3 sequence: CSASLGTVRGYTF. As DNA, the CDR3 is TGCAGTGCTAGTCTCGGGACAGTACGTGGCTACACCTTC. This chain uses TRBV20-1 with TRBJ1-2, with 7 bases identical to TRBD1. Germline V CDR1 and CDR2: DFQATT, SNEGSKA (reference sequence). The J segment lost 7 bases and the V segment lost 3 bases, leaving 8 bases of the junction unmatched. This CDR3 region has 13 residues.

The rearrangement links TRBV27 to TRBJ1-1; 8 bases fit TRBD1. Germline trimming cut 4 bases from V and 2 bases from J; bases unmatched to any gene: 3. CDR3 length equals 14 residues. The germline V gene has CDR1 MNHEY and CDR2 SMNVEV (reference sequence). CDR3 amino acids: CASSSGGVNTEAFF. The DNA for the CDR3 is TGTGCCAGCAGTTCAGGGGGCGTTAACACTGAAGCTTTCTTT.

This clonotype was seen repeatedly, ten times or more. This sequence joins TRBV20-1 and TRBJ1-3, with TRBD1 matching 7 bases. Germline CDR1 DFQATT, CDR2 SNEGSKA (reference sequence). V lost 5 bases, J lost 3 bases, and 16 bases stayed unmatched. The CDR3 length is 17 residues. This CDR3 reads CSAQRENRGWYGNTIYF. The CDR3 bases are TGCAGTGCTCAAAGAGAAAACAGGGGATGGTATGGAAACACCATATATTTT.

The V call is TRBV4-1, the J call TRBJ2-1; D gene ambiguous. V lost 3 bases and J lost 0, with 12 bases in between. The CDR3 is made up of 16 amino acids. Germline V lookup: CDR1 MGHRA, CDR2 YSYEKL. CDR3 protein: CASSHPDGNSYNEQFF. DNA of the CDR3: TGCGCCAGCAGCCACCCCGACGGTAACTCCTACAATGAGCAGTTCTTC.

This clonotype was seen a handful of times. The chain recombines TRBV5-1 with TRBJ1-4; D possibly corresponds to TRBD1 (5 bases). The CDR3 length is 15 residues. Germline V CDR1 and CDR2: SGHRS, YFSETQ. Trimming pared 0 bases from V and 6 bases from J, leaving 12 bases between. In DNA, the CDR3 is TGCGCCAGCAGCTTGGCCTCGGGGGGAGATGAAAAACTGTTTTTT. Translated, it gives CASSLASGGDEKLFF.

The sample holds many counts of this clonotype. The J gene is TRBJ1-5, the V gene TRBV24-1; 12 nucleotides line up with TRBD1. The CDR3 extends over 19 amino acids. Germline CDR1 KGHDR, CDR2 SFDVKD. Trimming at V came to 7 bases and at J to 1 base, leaving 13 bases not matched to a gene. This CDR3 reads CATRHPGTGGVWSNQPQHF. In DNA form, the CDR3 reads TGTGCCACCAGGCACCCCGGGACAGGGGGCGTCTGGAGCAATCAGCCCCAGCATTTT.

This clonotype has only a few counts. This rearrangement joins TRBV5-4 to TRBJ2-5; TRBD2 matches at 7 bases. J gave up 5 bases and V 0 bases, and 4 bases lay outside the gene matches. The CDR3 is made up of 14 amino acids. CDR1 is SGHNT, CDR2 YYREEE, per germline (reference sequence). In DNA, the CDR3 is TGTGCCAGCAGCTTGGGCGGGAGTCGTGAGACCCAGTACTTC. This gives the protein CASSLGGSRETQYF.

This chain joins TRBV4-2 and TRBJ2-1; a weak D match, TRBD2 (5 bases). Germline assignment: CDR1 LGHNA and CDR2 YNFKEQ. The CDR3 consists of 15 residues. The V and J ends lost 4 bases and 4 bases respectively, with 14 bases between them. The CDR3 nucleotides read TGTGCCAGCAGCCTCTTCTCAGCGGCGTACAATGAGCAGTTCTTC. Its translation: CASSLFSAAYNEQFF.

On this clonotype: A much larger clone lies a single base off, so this may be a read error. V and J are TRBV28 and TRBJ2-1, with TRBD1 matching over 7 bases. The CDR3 loop spans 14 amino acids. Germline CDR1 is MDHEN and CDR2 is SYDVKM. Here the CDR3 DNA reads TGTACCAGCAGTCAAGGACAGGTATACAATGAGCAGTTCTTC. Its translation: CTSSQGQVYNEQFF.

Notes on this clonotype: This may be a read error, as it is one base from a much larger clone. This chain joins TRBV6-5 and TRBJ2-7, with TRBD1 identical over 8 bases. The CDR3 is 12 amino acids. Germline V gene data show CDR1 as MNHEY and CDR2 as SVGAGI. The CDR3 sequence: CASSIGQGQQHF. CDR3 sequence (DNA): TGTGCCAGCAGTATTGGACAGGGCCAGCAGCACTTC.

This clonotype occurred a few times. The chain couples TRBV29-1 to TRBJ2-1, with 7 bases aligning to TRBD2. Germline assignment: CDR1 SQVTM and CDR2 ANQGSEA. This CDR3 comprises 11 residues. The CDR3 nucleotides read TGCACCGTGGGAGGGCCCAATGAGCAGTTCTTC. It yields the protein CTVGGPNEQFF.

This clonotype has a count of ten or more. The chain recombines TRBV12-3 or TRBV12-4 with TRBJ2-3; 8 bases align to TRBD1. The CDR3 contains 17 residues. V gave up 7 bases and J gave up 5 bases; unmatched junction bases: 17. CDR3 nucleotide sequence: TGTGCCAGCACCCCCCCCGGACAGGGCCCTGCGGGAGATACGCAGTATTTT. This translates into CASTPPGQGPAGDTQYF.

The chain joins TRBV20-1 to TRBJ2-3, with 7 bases fitting TRBD2. In germline, CDR1 is DFQATT, CDR2 SNEGSKA (reference sequence). V shed 5 bases, J shed 1 base, and the junction held 9 bases outside the gene matches. This CDR3 is built from 15 residues. In DNA form, the CDR3 reads TGCAGTGCTCCGAAATCTAGCGGCGGCACAGATACGCAGTATTTT. Translation: CSAPKSSGGTDTQYF.

Points on this clonotype: Being one base from a much bigger clone, this may be a read error. Without the conserved terminal phenylalanine or tryptophan, this CDR3 likely stems from a read error. V gene TRBV29-1 combines with J gene TRBJ2-7; perhaps TRBD1 as D (6 bases). Germline V gene sequence: CDR1 SQVTM, CDR2 ANQGSEA. V lost 1 base to trimming and J lost 3 bases, with 10 bases between them. The CDR3 is made up of 13 amino acids. The CDR3 reads CSVEVRDNYEQYS. In nucleotides, the CDR3 is TGCAGCGTTGAAGTGAGGGACAACTACGAGCAGTACTCC.

Only a few counts were recorded for this clonotype. Just one base apart from a much larger clone, this may be a read error. J is TRBJ2-7 and V is TRBV7-3; weak D call: TRBD1 (5 bases). Between the trimmed V and J ends, which lost 6 bases and 4 bases, there was a span of 7 bases. CDR1 and CDR2 (germline): SGHTA, FQGTGA. This CDR3 contains 11 residues. The CDR3 sequence is CASRSGYEQYF. DNA for the CDR3: TGTGCCAGCAGGTCAGGGTACGAGCAGTACTTC.

CDR3 bases: TGTGCCAGCAGCCACAGGCTGGGGGCAGATACGCAGTATTTT. Amino acid sequence: CASSHRLGADTQYF. The rearrangement links TRBV5-6 to TRBJ2-3; either TRBD1 or TRBD2 may fit D (5 bases each). CDR1 is SGHDT, CDR2 YYEEEE, per germline. The CDR3 is 14 residues long. The V end lost 4 bases, the J end lost 4 bases, and 13 bases lay between the germline ends. The full variable domain, completed using reference TRBV5-6 and TRBJ2-3, is DAGVTQSPTHLIKTRGQQVTLRCSPKSGHDTVSWYQQALGQGPQFIFQYYEEEERQRGNFPDRFSGHQFPNYSSELNVNALLLGDSALYLCASSHRLGADTQYFGPGTRLTVL.

The CDR3 nucleotides read TGCGCCAGCAGCAACCTGCTTCTCAGGGGCGAGAACACTGAAGCTTTCTTT. Its translation: CASSNLLLRGENTEAFF. This sequence joins TRBV4-1 and TRBJ1-1; D perhaps matches TRBD1 (6 bases). The V end was cut by 5 bases, the J end by 1 base, with 20 bases between. Germline V lookup: CDR1 MGHRA, CDR2 YSYEKL. The CDR3 runs 17 residues.

The rearrangement links TRBV20-1 to TRBJ2-1, with D possibly being TRBD1 (5 bases). This CDR3 is built from 14 residues. V gave up 6 bases and J gave up 5 bases, with 17 bases separating them. Looked up from germline, CDR1 is DFQATT and CDR2 is SNEGSKA (reference sequence). The CDR3 spells CSAKGRPSNNEQFF. The DNA for the CDR3 is TGCAGTGCCAAGGGGCGGCCCTCTAACAATGAGCAGTTCTTC.

The rearrangement joins TRBV28 to TRBJ2-1, with TRBD2 matching over 8 bases. The trim removed 5 bases at V and 8 bases at J, leaving 11 bases unmatched. CDR3 length: 15 residues. CDR1 is MDHEN, CDR2 SYDVKM, per germline. The CDR3 nucleotides are TGTGCCAGCAGTCCCTTGGCGGGAGCGGGGGATGAGCAGTTCTTC. Encoded protein: CASSPLAGAGDEQFF.

This chain uses TRBV5-1 with TRBJ1-6, with TRBD1 matching 10 bases. The length of the CDR3 is 15 residues. Germline lookup yields CDR1 SGHRS and CDR2 YFSETQ. J lost 9 bases, V lost 3 bases, and 6 bases had no gene match. The chain's CDR3 is CASSSTGGSGSPLHF. The CDR3 region has the DNA TGCGCCAGCAGCTCGACAGGGGGCTCGGGTTCACCCCTCCACTTT.

This clonotype occurred a few times. The chain combines TRBV7-8 with TRBJ2-7; 13 bases agree with TRBD2. The CDR3 runs 16 residues. The junction had 5 bases not matched to a gene; V was cut back by 4 bases and J by 2 bases. CDR1 SGHVS and CDR2 FQNEAQ come from the germline V gene. The CDR3 nucleotides read TGTGCCAGCAGCTCTCGGACTAGCGGGAGACCCTACGAGCAGTACTTC. This sequence encodes CASSSRTSGRPYEQYF.

This clonotype rates as medium-sized. V usage is TRBV4-1 and J usage is TRBJ2-7, with D possibly matching TRBD1 (5 bases). CDR3 length: 15 amino acids. Germline-derived CDR1 and CDR2 are MGHRA and YSYEKL. The V and J ends lost 0 bases and 4 bases respectively, with 13 bases between them. Written as DNA, the CDR3 is TGCGCCAGCAGCCAAGATAGGCAGGGCAAGTACGAGCAGTACTTC. Translation gives CASSQDRQGKYEQYF.

This chain connects TRBV11-2 to TRBJ2-1; TRBD2 matches 10 bases. The length of the CDR3 is 12 residues. V was clipped by 5 bases and J by 15 bases; unmatched bases: 7. Germline CDR1 reads SGHAT; CDR2 reads FQNNGV. This chain's CDR3 is CASSPESGRGFF. The CDR3 DNA follows: TGTGCCAGCAGCCCAGAAAGCGGGAGGGGGTTCTTC.

J is TRBJ2-7 and V is TRBV12-3 or TRBV12-4, with TRBD2 identical over 7 bases. The CDR3 sequence is 18 residues long. The junction had 15 bases not matched to a gene; V was cut back by 2 bases and J by 2 bases. DNA of the CDR3: TGTGCCAGCAGTTTATCACCCTTTCTCAGACTAGCCCCCTACGAGCAGTACTTC. Its protein is CASSLSPFLRLAPYEQYF.

This clonotype showed up many times. This chain uses TRBV5-1 with TRBJ2-2, with D perhaps matching TRBD2 (6 bases). Trimming stripped 1 base from V and 5 bases from J, with 12 bases between. The CDR3 runs 15 residues. In germline, CDR1 is SGHRS, CDR2 YFSETQ. The DNA of the CDR3 is TGCGCCAGCAGCTTGAACGGAGGGCCGACCGGGGAGCTGTTTTTT. It is translated as CASSLNGGPTGELFF.